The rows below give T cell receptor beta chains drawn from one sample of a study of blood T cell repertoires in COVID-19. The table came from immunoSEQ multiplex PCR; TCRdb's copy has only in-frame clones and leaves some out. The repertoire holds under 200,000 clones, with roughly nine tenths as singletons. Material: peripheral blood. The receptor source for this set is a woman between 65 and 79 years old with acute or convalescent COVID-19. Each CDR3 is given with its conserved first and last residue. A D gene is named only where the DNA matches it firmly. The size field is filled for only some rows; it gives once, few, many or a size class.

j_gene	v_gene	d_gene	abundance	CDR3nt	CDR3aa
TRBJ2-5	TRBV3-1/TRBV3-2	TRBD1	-	TGTGCCAGCAGCCAAGTCCCGGGACAGGGAGGGAGAAAGGAGACCCAGTACTTC	CASSQVPGQGGRKETQYF
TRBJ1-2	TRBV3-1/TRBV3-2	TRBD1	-	TGTGCCAGCAGCCCCAGACAGGGGGCAGGTGGCTACACCTTC	CASSPRQGAGGYTF
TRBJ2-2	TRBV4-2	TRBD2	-	TGTGCCAGCAGCCAAGGACTAGCGGGAGCCGGGGAGCTGTTTTTT	CASSQGLAGAGELFF
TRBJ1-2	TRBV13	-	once	TGTGCCAGCAGCTCTCATACGGGAGGCCCGAACTATGGCTACACCTTC	CASSSHTGGPNYGYTF
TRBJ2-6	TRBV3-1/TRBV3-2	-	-	TGTGCCAGCAGGCGGGATGGGGGGGCCAACGTCCTGACTTTC	CASRRDGGANVLTF
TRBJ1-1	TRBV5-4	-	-	TGTGCCAGCAGCACCCTGGGGGGGGCAAAGGCGAACACTGAAGCTTTCTTT	CASSTLGGAKANTEAFF
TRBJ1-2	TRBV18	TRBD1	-	TGTGCCAGCTCATCAAAACAGGGGAGTCTTAGCTATGGCTACACCTTC	CASSSKQGSLSYGYTF
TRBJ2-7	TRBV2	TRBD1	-	TGTGCCAGCAGTCAAGGACAGGCTGATTGGGGAGAGCAGTACTTC	CASSQGQADWGEQYF
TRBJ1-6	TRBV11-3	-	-	TGTGCCAGCAGCCTCCCGAGCTCCTATAATTCACCCCTCCACTTT	CASSLPSSYNSPLHF
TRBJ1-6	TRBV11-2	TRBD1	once	TGTGCCAGCAGCTTAGGGGACAGGGACTCACCCCTCCACTTT	CASSLGDRDSPLHF
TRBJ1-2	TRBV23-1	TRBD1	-	TGCGCCAGCAGTCAAAGTCTACTCACAGGGGGCTCTGACTATGGCTACACCTTC	CASSQSLLTGGSDYGYTF
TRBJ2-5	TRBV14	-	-	TGTGCCAGCAGCCAGACTACCACTGGGGAGACCCAGTACTTC	CASSQTTTGETQYF
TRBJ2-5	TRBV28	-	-	TGTGCCAGCAGTTTAGTAGCTCCCCAAGAGACCCAGTACTTC	CASSLVAPQETQYF
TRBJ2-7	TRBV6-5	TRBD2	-	TGTGCCAGCAGTCGCCGCGGGGGGGACGAGCAGTACTTC	CASSRRGGDEQYF
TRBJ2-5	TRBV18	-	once	TGTGCCAGCTCACCCGGGAGCCTCAGAGAGACCCAGTACTTC	CASSPGSLRETQYF
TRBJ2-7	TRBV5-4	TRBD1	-	TGTGCCAGCAGCCCCTCGGCGGACAGGGGGCACGAGCAGTACTTC	CASSPSADRGHEQYF
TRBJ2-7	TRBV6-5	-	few	TGTGCCAGCAGTTACGATCCTAGTCGGTTATACGAGCAGTACTTC	CASSYDPSRLYEQYF
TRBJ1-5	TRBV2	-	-	TGTGCCAGCAGTGAAGGGACGGCCAGGGGAAATCAGCCCCAGCATTTT	CASSEGTARGNQPQHF
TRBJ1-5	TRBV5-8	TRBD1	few	TGTGCCAGCACCTCCAGGACAGGGCTATATCAGCCCCAGCATTTT	CASTSRTGLYQPQHF
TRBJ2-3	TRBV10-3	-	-	TGTGCCATCAGTGTCCCTGGCACAGATACGCAGTATTTT	CAISVPGTDTQYF
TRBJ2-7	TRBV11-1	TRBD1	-	TGTGCCAGCAGCCCCATGGGACAGGGAAGGGGCGAGCAGTACTTC	CASSPMGQGRGEQYF
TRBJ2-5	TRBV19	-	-	TGTGCCAGTAGACGGAAGATACAGGTAGGAGAGACCCAGTACTTC	CASRRKIQVGETQYF
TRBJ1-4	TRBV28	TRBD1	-	TGTGCCAGCAGACCGGGACAGACGTTCGGAAAACTGTTTTTT	CASRPGQTFGKLFF
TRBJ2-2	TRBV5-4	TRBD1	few	TGTGCCAGCTGGGACAGGGTTTACACCGGGGAGCTGTTTTTT	CASWDRVYTGELFF
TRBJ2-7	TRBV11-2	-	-	TGTGCCAGCAGCTTAGGGTGGCGGGAAAGTACCGAGCAGTACTTC	CASSLGWRESTEQYF